These T cell receptor beta chains were read from a single sample in a study of regulatory and conventional T cells in RAG deficiency. Sequenced by immunoSEQ multiplex PCR; TCRdb stores in-frame clones only, minus some. In the table there are some 31,000 clones, 90% to 95% of which are singletons. These same records also appear under a second study, on regulatory T cells.

Material: CD25- CD4+ T cells sorted from blood. All receptors come from a human donor in good health. The CDR3 runs from the conserved cysteine through the conserved F or W. The D gene is left open where the match is weak. Clone size is stated in some rows and not others, as once, few, many or a class when expanded.

d_gene,abundance,j_gene,v_gene,CDR3nt,CDR3aa
NA,NA,TRBJ2-5,TRBV7-9,TGTGCCAGCACCCGCTTAGGGGCAGGGGCCTTCCAAGAGACCCAGTACTTC,CASTRLGAGAFQETQYF
TRBD1,NA,TRBJ1-6,TRBV6-5,TGTGCCAGCAGTATAGACAGGGGTTATTCACCCCTCCACTTT,CASSIDRGYSPLHF
TRBD2,once,TRBJ2-7,TRBV5-1,TGCGCCAGCAGCTTGGGGTTTAGCGGGGGACCCCTCCGGTACGAGCAGTACTTC,CASSLGFSGGPLRYEQYF
NA,NA,TRBJ2-7,TRBV4-1,TGCGCCAGCAGCCAACGGGACAATTACTACGAGCAGTACTTC,CASSQRDNYYEQYF
NA,NA,TRBJ1-2,TRBV10-3,TGTGCCAACCGAGAGGGTCCCGGGGTATATGGCTACACCTTC,CANREGPGVYGYTF
NA,NA,TRBJ2-7,TRBV2,TGTGCCAGCAGGGATAACCCCGACACACTCTACGAGCAGTACTTC,CASRDNPDTLYEQYF
TRBD1,NA,TRBJ2-5,TRBV29-1,TGCAGCGCGGACAGGGCGCGAGAGACCCAGTACTTC,CSADRARETQYF
NA,NA,TRBJ2-3,TRBV11-1,TGTGCCAGCAGCCCCGACAGGTGGCCCACAGATACGCAGTATTTT,CASSPDRWPTDTQYF
TRBD1,NA,TRBJ2-2,TRBV5-1,TGCGCCAGCAGCCTCGGGACAGGGGGCATCGGGGAGCTGTTTTTT,CASSLGTGGIGELFF
NA,NA,TRBJ1-5,TRBV19,TGTGCCAGTAGTGAACAGTCGACGAATCAGCCCCAGCATTTT,CASSEQSTNQPQHF
TRBD2,NA,TRBJ2-3,TRBV19,TGTGCCAGTAGGGGACTAGCGGGATTCACAGATACGCAGTATTTT,CASRGLAGFTDTQYF
NA,NA,TRBJ2-7,TRBV5-1,TGCGCCAGCAGCTTGGATTACTACGAGCAGTACTTC,CASSLDYYEQYF
TRBD1,NA,TRBJ1-2,TRBV19,TGTGCCAGTAGTGCTACCGGGACAGCCTATGGCTACACCTTC,CASSATGTAYGYTF
NA,once,TRBJ1-2,TRBV7-9,TGTGCCAGCAGCTTATCTCCGGGGTATGGCTACACCTTC,CASSLSPGYGYTF
TRBD1,once,TRBJ1-2,TRBV2,TGTGCCAGCAGGACAGGGTGGGATAACTATGGCTACACCTTC,CASRTGWDNYGYTF
NA,NA,TRBJ2-3,TRBV14,TGTGCCAGCAGCGGTGGCGGGAAAGGCACAGATACGCAGTATTTT,CASSGGGKGTDTQYF
TRBD1,NA,TRBJ2-7,TRBV11-2,TGTGCCAGCAGCCCCGGCGCGCACAGGGGTGCCTACGAGCAGTACTTC,CASSPGAHRGAYEQYF
TRBD1,NA,TRBJ1-1,TRBV10-3,TGTGCCATCAGGGACAGGGAAAACACTGAAGCTTTCTTT,CAIRDRENTEAFF
NA,once,TRBJ2-7,TRBV5-1,TGCGCCAGCAGCCTATCGACAGGCCACTCCTACGAGCAGTACTTC,CASSLSTGHSYEQYF
NA,NA,TRBJ1-6,TRBV2,TGTGCCAGCAGTGAACAGGGGAAGAATTCCCCCCTCCACTTT,CASSEQGKNSPLHF
NA,NA,TRBJ1-1,TRBV28,TGTGCCAGCAGCCTCCGACAGATAAGATCTGAAGCTTTCTTT,CASSLRQIRSEAFF
NA,NA,TRBJ1-4,TRBV5-6,TGTGCCAGCAGCATCTGGAGTGAAAAACTGTTTTTT,CASSIWSEKLFF
NA,NA,TRBJ1-1,TRBV7-9,TGTGCCAGCAGCCGACCGGAAGCCCGCGGTAACACTGAAGCTTTCTTT,CASSRPEARGNTEAFF
NA,NA,TRBJ2-7,TRBV2,TGTGCCAGCAGTGTGGATATGAGGGAGCAGTACTTC,CASSVDMREQYF
NA,NA,TRBJ1-1,TRBV5-1,TGCGCCAGCAGCTTTAATATGAACACTGAAGCTTTCTTT,CASSFNMNTEAFF
TRBD1,NA,TRBJ1-6,TRBV2,TGTGCCAGCAGTGGGGGACAGGGGGCGAGACAATCACCCCTCCACTTT,CASSGGQGARQSPLHF
NA,once,TRBJ1-5,TRBV6-6,TGTGCCAGCGGGCCTCCCTCGCCCCAGCATTTT,CASGPPSPQHF
NA,NA,TRBJ2-7,TRBV18,TGTGCCAGCTCACCACTTGCAGGGATAACAAGCTCCTACGAGCAGTACTTC,CASSPLAGITSSYEQYF
NA,NA,TRBJ1-6,TRBV6-1,TGTGCCAGCAGTTCCACGGGGTACTATAATTCCCCCCTCCACTTT,CASSSTGYYNSPLHF
NA,once,TRBJ1-1,TRBV5-4,TGTGCCAGCAGCACCCTAGGGCAGGGTGGTGTCACTGAAGCTTTCTTT,CASSTLGQGGVTEAFF
NA,once,TRBJ2-7,TRBV18,TGTGCCAGCTCACCAGTGTCGACAGGAGGCTCCTACGAGCAGTACTTC,CASSPVSTGGSYEQYF
TRBD1,NA,TRBJ1-1,TRBV2,TGTGCCAGCAGGACCCAGGGGGCTGAACGCACTGAAGCTTTCTTT,CASRTQGAERTEAFF
NA,once,TRBJ2-2,TRBV6-1,TGTGCCAGCAGTGAACCGGGACTCTCCCTCGGGGAGCTGTTTTTT,CASSEPGLSLGELFF
NA,NA,TRBJ2-1,TRBV5-1,TGCGCCAGCAGTTCAAATCAGGGAAGCTCCTACAATGAGCAGTTCTTC,CASSSNQGSSYNEQFF
TRBD1,NA,TRBJ2-3,TRBV19,TGTGCCAGTAGTATAGGAGGGACAGACCTCACAGATACGCAGTATTTT,CASSIGGTDLTDTQYF
NA,once,TRBJ1-1,TRBV6-1,TGTGCCAGCAGTGAAGGGACAATTAACACTGAAGCTTTCTTT,CASSEGTINTEAFF
TRBD1,NA,TRBJ1-5,TRBV7-3,TGTGCCAGCAGCCAGGACAGGGAGGGGCCCCAGCATTTT,CASSQDREGPQHF
TRBD1,NA,TRBJ2-7,TRBV18,TGTGCCAGCTCACAAGGACAGGGGGTCTACGAGCAGTACTTC,CASSQGQGVYEQYF
NA,NA,TRBJ1-1,TRBV5-1,TGCGCCAGCAGCCCCCAGGGCAGGGCTGAAGCTTTCTTT,CASSPQGRAEAFF
TRBD1,NA,TRBJ1-2,TRBV7-3,TGTGCCAGCAGCCAAACAGGGGGTTATGGCTACACCTTC,CASSQTGGYGYTF
NA,NA,TRBJ2-7,TRBV9,TGTGCCAGCAGCCCGAACCTCCGCGTGCAGTACTTC,CASSPNLRVQYF
TRBD1,NA,TRBJ1-6,TRBV28,TGTGCCAGCAGCCAGACAGGGGCTGGAAGGACCCTCCACTTT,CASSQTGAGRTLHF
NA,NA,TRBJ1-1,TRBV29-1,TGCAGCGTTGAGCAGGGTCTAAAAGAAATCGCTGAAGCTTTCTTT,CSVEQGLKEIAEAFF
NA,NA,TRBJ1-4,TRBV7-9,TGTGCCAGCAGCTCCAGGATCGAAGTGCTGTTTTTT,CASSSRIEVLFF
TRBD1,few,TRBJ1-2,TRBV10-3,TGTGCCATCAGGCCTAGGACAGGTTTATCCTATGGCTACACCTTC,CAIRPRTGLSYGYTF
TRBD1,NA,TRBJ1-6,TRBV6-5,TGTGCCAGCAGTATTATGGGACAGGGCCCATCCCCCCTCCACTTT,CASSIMGQGPSPLHF
NA,NA,TRBJ2-7,TRBV21-1,TGTGCCAGCAGCACCCGGGGACAGGGTTCCTACGAGCAGTACTTC,CASSTRGQGSYEQYF
TRBD2,NA,TRBJ2-1,TRBV4-1,TGCGCCAGCAGCCAAGATAGCGGGGGCTCTTACAATGAGCAGTTCTTC,CASSQDSGGSYNEQFF
NA,NA,TRBJ2-6,TRBV30,TGTGCCTGGAGTGTACTAGGAGGCTCTGGGGCCAACGTCCTGACTTTC,CAWSVLGGSGANVLTF
TRBD1,few,TRBJ1-3,TRBV5-1,TGCGCCAGCAGCCGCGGAAGGGGGCAAGGAAACACCATATATTTT,CASSRGRGQGNTIYF
NA,NA,TRBJ2-1,TRBV29-1,TGCAGCGTTGACGAGAATCTTCCTTACAATGAGCAGTTCTTC,CSVDENLPYNEQFF
TRBD2,NA,TRBJ2-1,TRBV10-2,TGCGCCAGCAGTGGGACCACTAGCGGGGGGTCCTATCGAAACAATGAGCAGTTCTTC,CASSGTTSGGSYRNNEQFF
TRBD1,NA,TRBJ1-1,TRBV5-4,TGTGCCAGCAGCTTGGAACCCCGACAGGGCACTGAAGCTTTCTTT,CASSLEPRQGTEAFF